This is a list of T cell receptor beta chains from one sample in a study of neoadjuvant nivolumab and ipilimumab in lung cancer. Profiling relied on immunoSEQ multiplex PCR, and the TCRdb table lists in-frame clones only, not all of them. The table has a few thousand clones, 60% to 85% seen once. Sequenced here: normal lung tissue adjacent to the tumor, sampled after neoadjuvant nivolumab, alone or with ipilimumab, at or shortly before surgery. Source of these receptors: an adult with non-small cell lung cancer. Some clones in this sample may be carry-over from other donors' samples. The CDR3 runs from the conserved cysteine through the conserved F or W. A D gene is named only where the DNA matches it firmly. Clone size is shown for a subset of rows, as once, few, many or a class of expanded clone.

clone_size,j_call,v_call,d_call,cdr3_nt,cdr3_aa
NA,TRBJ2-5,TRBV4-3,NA,TGCGCCAGCAGCCAAGATCTGAGGCCAAAGGAGACCCAGTACTTC,CASSQDLRPKETQYF
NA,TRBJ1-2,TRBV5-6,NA,TGTGCCAGCAGCCAAAGGGGAAACTATGGCTACACCTTC,CASSQRGNYGYTF
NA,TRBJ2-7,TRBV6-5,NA,TGTGCCAGCAGTTATCTGGGCGAGCAGTACTTC,CASSYLGEQYF
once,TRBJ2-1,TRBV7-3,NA,TGTGCCAGCAGCCCTGGCCCGGGACAATTTATCTCGTTAGGCCCCTACAATGAGCAGTTCTTC,CASSPGPGQFISLGPYNEQFF
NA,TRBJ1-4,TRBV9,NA,TGTGCCAGCAGCGCCTTCGACACTCCCGACGGACTGTTTTTT,CASSAFDTPDGLFF
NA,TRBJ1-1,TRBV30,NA,TGTGCCTCCCACAGAGGGAACACTGAAGCTTTCTTT,CASHRGNTEAFF
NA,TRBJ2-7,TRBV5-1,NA,TGCGCCAGCAGCGGAAAGATGTACGAGCAGTACTTC,CASSGKMYEQYF
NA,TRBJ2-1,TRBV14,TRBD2,TGTGCCAGCAGCCAAGTTCTCCTATTACAGCGGGAGGGCCCTCGCAATGAGCAGTTCTTC,CASSQVLLLQREGPRNEQFF
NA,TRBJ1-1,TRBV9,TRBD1,TGTGCCAGCAGCGTCTGGACAGGGGGTTTGAGTCCTGAAGCTTTCTTT,CASSVWTGGLSPEAFF
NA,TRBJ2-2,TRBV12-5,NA,TGTGCTAGTGGTTTGGGACAGTCGAACACCGGGGAGCTGTTTTTT,CASGLGQSNTGELFF
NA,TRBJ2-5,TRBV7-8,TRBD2,TGTGCCAGCAGCTTATCTCGGGGAGGGGAGACCCAGTACTTC,CASSLSRGGETQYF
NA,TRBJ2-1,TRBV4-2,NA,TGTGCCAGCAGCCGTGCGGGATCCTACAATGAGCAGTTCTTC,CASSRAGSYNEQFF
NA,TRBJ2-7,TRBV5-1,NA,TGCGCCAGCAGCTTTCGGGAAGGGCGCGAGCAGTACTTC,CASSFREGREQYF
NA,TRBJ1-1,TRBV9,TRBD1,TGTGCCAGCAGCGACAGGGGGGAGGGTGAAGCTTTCTTT,CASSDRGEGEAFF
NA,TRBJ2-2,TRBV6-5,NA,TGTGCCAGCAGTAAAACAGGGACCGACACCGGGGAGCTGTTTTTT,CASSKTGTDTGELFF
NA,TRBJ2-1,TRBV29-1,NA,TGCAGCGTTGAACCCCGGGACAACGAGCAGTTCTTC,CSVEPRDNEQFF
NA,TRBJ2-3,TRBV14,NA,TGTGCCAGCCAGCCGGGACTTTACTCAGATACGCAGTATTTT,CASQPGLYSDTQYF
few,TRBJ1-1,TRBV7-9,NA,TGTGCCAGCAGCCCGCGGGACCTAAGTAGAACTGAAGCTTTCTTT,CASSPRDLSRTEAFF
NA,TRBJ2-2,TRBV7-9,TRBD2,TGTGCCAGCAGCTTTGGTTCCGAGCGGGGCGCCGGGGAGCTGTTTTTT,CASSFGSERGAGELFF
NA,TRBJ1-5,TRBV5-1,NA,TGCGCCAGCAGCCCTGACGGAAACCTCCTAAATCAGCCCCAGCATTTT,CASSPDGNLLNQPQHF
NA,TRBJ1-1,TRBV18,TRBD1,TGTGCCAGCTCAAGTCAGGGGGCGGAGAACACTGAAGCTTTCTTT,CASSSQGAENTEAFF
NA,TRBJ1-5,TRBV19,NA,TGTGCCAGCAGACGAGGGCCCAGTCAGCCCCAGCATTTT,CASRRGPSQPQHF
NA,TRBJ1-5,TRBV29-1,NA,TGCAGCGTACGACAGGATAGCAATCAGCCCCAGCATTTT,CSVRQDSNQPQHF
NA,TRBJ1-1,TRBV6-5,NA,TGTGCCAGCAGACGTGATCCACAGGGGAACACTGAAGCTTTCTTT,CASRRDPQGNTEAFF
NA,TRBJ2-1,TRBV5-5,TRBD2,TGTGCCAGCAGCAGGGGGACTAGCGGATACTACAATGAGCAGTTCTTC,CASSRGTSGYYNEQFF
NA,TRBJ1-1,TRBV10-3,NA,TGTGCCATCAGTGGGCCGAGGGGTGGAACTGAAGCTTTCTTT,CAISGPRGGTEAFF
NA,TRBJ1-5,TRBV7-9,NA,TGTGCCAGCAGCCGACAGGAAAATCAGCCCCAGCATTTT,CASSRQENQPQHF
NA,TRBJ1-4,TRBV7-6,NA,TGTGCCAGCAGCATCAACCCCGACGGACTTGGCGAAAAACTGTTTTTT,CASSINPDGLGEKLFF
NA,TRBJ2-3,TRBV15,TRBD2,TGTGCCACACAGGGACTAGCGGGAGTAGATACGCAGTATTTT,CATQGLAGVDTQYF
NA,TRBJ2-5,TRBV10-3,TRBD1,TGTGCCATCAGGGGACAGGGAAAGGAGACCCAGTACTTC,CAIRGQGKETQYF
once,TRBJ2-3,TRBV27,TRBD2,TGTGCCAGCACTCCGTGGGGGAGGGCAGATACGCAGTATTTT,CASTPWGRADTQYF
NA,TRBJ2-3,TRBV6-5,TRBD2,TGTGCCAGCAGTTATGGCAGCGGGGGAGGGGATACGCAGTATTTT,CASSYGSGGGDTQYF
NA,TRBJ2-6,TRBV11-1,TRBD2,TGTGCCAGCAGCTTAAATCCCTTAGCGGGCTCTGGGGCCAACGTCCTGACTTTC,CASSLNPLAGSGANVLTF
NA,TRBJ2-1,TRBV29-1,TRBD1,TGCAGCGTTGAAGGTCGGACAGGGATAGTGAATGAGCAGTTCTTC,CSVEGRTGIVNEQFF
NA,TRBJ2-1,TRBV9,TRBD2,TGTGCCAGCAGCACTAGCGGGAGGGCGGGCAATGAGCAGTTCTTC,CASSTSGRAGNEQFF
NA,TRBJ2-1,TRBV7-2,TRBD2,TGTGCCAGCGCTTCTAGCGGGAGGAACAATGAGCAGTTCTTC,CASASSGRNNEQFF
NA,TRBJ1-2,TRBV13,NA,TGTGCCAGCAGCTTCACAGCCGAAGCTAACTATGGCTACACCTTC,CASSFTAEANYGYTF
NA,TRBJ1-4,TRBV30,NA,TGTGCCTGGAGTGTAGGGACCTCAACTAATGAAAAACTGTTTTTT,CAWSVGTSTNEKLFF
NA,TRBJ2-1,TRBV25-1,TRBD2,TGTGCCAGCAGTGAAGCGGGAGGGCCTCGGAATGAGCAGTTCTTC,CASSEAGGPRNEQFF
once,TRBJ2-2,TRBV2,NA,TGTGCCAGCAGTGTCCCCGGATTCGGGGGCAACACCGGGGAGCTGTTTTTT,CASSVPGFGGNTGELFF
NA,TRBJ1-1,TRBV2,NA,TGTGCCAGCAGTCTTAGCCCCGGATCCACATATGAAGCTTTCTTT,CASSLSPGSTYEAFF
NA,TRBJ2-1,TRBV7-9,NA,TGTGCCAGCAGCTTAGCAGGGACTTACAATGAGCAGTTCTTC,CASSLAGTYNEQFF
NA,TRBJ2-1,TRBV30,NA,TGTGCCTGGAGTGTACTAGGGGCCCGGTCCTATAATGAGCAGTTCTTC,CAWSVLGARSYNEQFF
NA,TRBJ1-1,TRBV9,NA,TGTGCCAGCAGCGTACCGCGAGGTGAAGCTTTCTTT,CASSVPRGEAFF
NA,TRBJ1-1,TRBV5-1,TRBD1,TGCGCCAGCAGCACACAGGGGGATACTGAAGCTTTCTTT,CASSTQGDTEAFF
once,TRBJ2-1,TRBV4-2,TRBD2,TGTGCCAGCAGCCAAGATCAGAGCGGGAGGGGCGATGAGCAGTTCTTC,CASSQDQSGRGDEQFF
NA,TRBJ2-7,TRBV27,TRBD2,TGTGCCAGCAGTTTATTCGGCAGCGGGAGTGGATCCTACGAGCAGTACTTC,CASSLFGSGSGSYEQYF
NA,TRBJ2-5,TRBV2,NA,TGTGCCAGCAGGGAAACTAGGCAAGAGACCCAGTACTTC,CASRETRQETQYF
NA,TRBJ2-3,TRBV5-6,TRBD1,TGTGCCAGCCTAAATCCCGGGACAGAAAGCACAGATACGCAGTATTTT,CASLNPGTESTDTQYF
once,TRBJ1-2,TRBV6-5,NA,TGTGCCAGCACCGAAGGACTGGAGGGCTATGGCTACACCTTC,CASTEGLEGYGYTF
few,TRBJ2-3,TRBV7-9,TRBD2,TGTGCCAGCAGCTTAGGGCCTAGCGGTAGCACAGATACGCAGTATTTT,CASSLGPSGSTDTQYF
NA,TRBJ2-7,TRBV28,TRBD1,TGTGCCATAACAGACCGGGACAGGGGTATTTACGAGCAGTACTTC,CAITDRDRGIYEQYF